This TCR beta chain was captured by sequencing in a study of Ad26.COV2.S vaccination and SARS-CoV-2 variants. Generated by immunoSEQ multiplex PCR, the TCRdb table keeps only in-frame clones and is missing some. Among under 150,000 clones listed, roughly 85% were seen once. V shed 1 base and J shed 1 base, with 22 bases lying between them. This CDR3 is 19 amino acids long. Per germline, CDR1 MGHRA and CDR2 YSYEKL. Overall study results and limits: Post-vaccination breadth of spike-specific CD8+ and CD4+ T cell responses was reportedly substantial. The TCR-based breadth and depth measures might underestimate overall T cell responses. Those who received vaccine or placebo ended up with similar non-spike TCR breadth.

In the case of this clone: No antigen is known for it.

The source of this sequence is a human donor who had recovered from COVID-19. The sample consisted of peripheral blood, taken after recovery from COVID-19. This sequence joins TRBV4-1 and TRBJ1-1; no reliable D call. CDR3 in DNA: TGCGCCAGCAGCCAAGTGAGTCGAAAAATGGGCAACCAGAACACTGAAGCTTTCTTT. This encodes CASSQVSRKMGNQNTEAFF.